Below are 18 T cell receptor beta chains sequenced from a single sample in a study of cytomegalovirus exposure and HLA in healthy donors. Primers included in the PCR were 60 Vbeta and 13 Jbeta primers. This table comes from immunoSEQ multiplex PCR, and its TCRdb copy is limited to in-frame clones, with some not included. Here the sample spans 250,000 or so clones, around 90% being singletons. The sequenced material came from PBMCs. The receptors come from a girl aged 2 to 9 in good health and CMV-seronegative.

The rearrangement joins TRBV29-1 to TRBJ1-2; 7 nucleotides match TRBD1. J gave up 7 bases and V 1 base, and 6 bases lay outside the gene matches. Germline CDR1 SQVTM, CDR2 ANQGSEA. CDR3 length: 13 amino acids. In nucleotides, the CDR3 is TGCAGCGTTGAAGGACAGGGTAGGGGTGGCTACACCTTC. Amino acid sequence: CSVEGQGRGGYTF.

V and J are TRBV11-2 and TRBJ1-3; D not resolved. Germline values: CDR1 SGHAT, CDR2 FQNNGV. Between the trimmed V and J ends, which lost 1 base and 2 bases, there was a span of 18 bases. CDR3 length: 18 residues. In nucleotides, the CDR3 is TGTGCCAGCAGCTTAGTGGCAGGACTACCCCCTCCTGGAAACACCATATATTTT. Protein sequence: CASSLVAGLPPPGNTIYF.

This clone was recorded only once. The genes are TRBV9 and TRBJ2-2; TRBD2 matches 10 bases. With V trimmed by 4 bases and J by 1 base, 4 bases remained unmatched. The CDR3 has 16 residues. CDR1 is SGDLS and CDR2 is YYNGEE in the germline V gene. Here the CDR3 DNA reads TGTGCCAGCAGCACCCGACTAGCGGGGAACACCGGGGAGCTGTTTTTT. Encoded protein: CASSTRLAGNTGELFF.

The V and J genes are TRBV28 and TRBJ1-3; TRBD1 matches 8 bases. Trimming at V came to 7 bases and at J to 3 bases, leaving 5 bases not matched to a gene. This CDR3 region has 14 residues. Germline V gene lookup returns CDR1 MDHEN and CDR2 SYDVKM. CDR3 loop: CASTRGLNGNTIYF. CDR3 coding DNA: TGTGCCAGCACCAGGGGGCTGAATGGAAACACCATATATTTT.

The genes are TRBV6-5 and TRBJ2-7, with 7 nucleotides matching TRBD1. The CDR3 runs 15 residues. V gave up 4 bases and J gave up 3 bases; unmatched junction bases: 9. Germline V CDR1 and CDR2: MNHEY, SVGAGI. The CDR3 DNA reads as TGTGCCAGCAGTTCCTTCATGACAGGGATCTACGAGCAGTACTTC. Encoded protein: CASSSFMTGIYEQYF.

This chain connects TRBV4-2 to TRBJ2-3, with 10 positions matching TRBD2. The CDR3 runs to 16 residues. Germline-derived CDR1 and CDR2 are LGHNA and YNFKEQ. V was clipped by 1 base and J by 2 bases; unmatched bases: 3. Here the CDR3 DNA reads TGTGCCAGCAGCCAAGGAAGCGGGGGGGCCACAGATACGCAGTATTTT. Its translation: CASSQGSGGATDTQYF.

V gene TRBV5-1 combines with J gene TRBJ2-5; TRBD2 matches at 7 bases. The CDR3 consists of 14 residues. V shed 8 bases, J shed 5 bases, and the junction held 12 bases outside the gene matches. Looked up from germline, CDR1 is SGHRS and CDR2 is YFSETQ. The DNA of the CDR3 is TGCGCCAGGCTACCGGGACTATTTGAGGAGACCCAGTACTTC. Translation: CARLPGLFEETQYF.

The chain is built from TRBV5-4 and TRBJ2-5; tentatively, D is TRBD1 (6 bases). Trimming took off 4 bases at V and 0 bases at J, with 13 bases between the two ends. The CDR3 runs 15 residues. From germline, CDR1 is SGHNT and CDR2 YYREEE (reference sequence). In DNA form, the CDR3 reads TGTGCCAGCAGCCCCCGGACAGCGTACCAAGAGACCCAGTACTTC. It yields the protein CASSPRTAYQETQYF.

V and J are TRBV7-9 and TRBJ1-1; D is unresolved. This CDR3 spans 13 amino acids. V was shortened by 5 bases and J by 3 bases, with 10 bases between the two germline ends. Germline V lookup: CDR1 SEHNR, CDR2 FQNEAQ (reference sequence). The CDR3 is CASSAAGYTEAFF. The CDR3 nucleotides are TGTGCCAGCAGCGCCGCGGGGTACACTGAAGCTTTCTTT.

The gene calls are TRBV6-5 and TRBJ1-5; D not certain. This CDR3 has 13 amino acids. V was pared by 5 bases and J by 4 bases, with 9 bases between. In germline, CDR1 is MNHEY, CDR2 SVGAGI. The CDR3 loop is CASSHKLNQPQHF. The CDR3 coding sequence is TGTGCCAGCAGTCATAAGCTGAATCAGCCCCAGCATTTT.

This chain links TRBV27 with TRBJ2-3, with D possibly matching TRBD2 (5 bases). V shed 6 bases and J shed 4 bases, with 14 bases lying between them. This CDR3 is built from 14 residues. CDR1 and CDR2 from the germline V gene are MNHEY and SMNVEV (reference sequence). The CDR3 DNA reads as TGTGCCAGCAGCAGGACTTCTAGGGCAGATACGCAGTATTTT. Translated: CASSRTSRADTQYF.

The table lists this clone with a few counts. The gene calls are TRBV20-1 and TRBJ1-1; D may be TRBD1 (5 bases). V lost 6 bases to trimming and J lost 4 bases, with 9 bases between them. The CDR3 sequence is 11 residues long. Germline V gene sequence: CDR1 DFQATT, CDR2 SNEGSKA (reference sequence). CDR3 sequence: CSARGGTEAFF. CDR3 nucleotides: TGCAGTGCCCGGGGGGGCACTGAAGCTTTCTTT.

J is TRBJ2-5 and V is TRBV2, with a weak D call TRBD1 (5 bases). The end of the DNA is better explained by TRBJ2-7, so the J call may be wrong. Germline CDR1 and CDR2: SNHLY and FYNNEI. CDR3 length equals 16 residues. The CDR3 DNA sequence: TGTGCCAGCACTCCTTCCCCAGGGCAGAGCTCCTACGAGCAGTACTTC. As protein: CASTPSPGQSSYEQYF.

The chain couples TRBV28 to TRBJ1-1; 7 bases match TRBD1. In germline, CDR1 is MDHEN, CDR2 SYDVKM. With 2 bases clipped from V and 6 bases from J, the junction kept 12 bases outside the gene matches. There are 16 residues in the CDR3. CDR3 protein: CASSLDRNRGYSEAFF. CDR3 coding DNA: TGTGCCAGCAGTTTAGACCGAAACAGGGGATACTCTGAAGCTTTCTTT.

J is TRBJ2-5 and V is TRBV28; 10 bases are shared with TRBD1. Per germline, CDR1 MDHEN and CDR2 SYDVKM. The ends lost 6 bases at V and 5 bases at J; junction bases unmatched: 12. The CDR3 has 16 amino acids. The CDR3 reads CASSSARTGGRETQYF. The CDR3, as DNA: TGTGCCAGCAGCTCTGCCCGGACAGGGGGACGTGAGACCCAGTACTTC.

The V gene is TRBV9, the J gene TRBJ1-5; 7 bases agree with TRBD1. The trim removed 4 bases at V and 3 bases at J, leaving 7 bases unmatched. Germline CDR1 SGDLS, CDR2 YYNGEE. The CDR3 length is 15 residues. In DNA, the CDR3 is TGTGCCAGCAGCTCCGACAGGGATGCCAATCAGCCCCAGCATTTT. It is translated as CASSSDRDANQPQHF.

This clone was counted once. The V call is TRBV15, the J call TRBJ2-3; perhaps TRBD1 as D (6 bases). Germline V gives CDR1 LNHNV, CDR2 YYDKDF (reference sequence). Trimming pared 0 bases from V and 2 bases from J, leaving 12 bases between. The CDR3 has 16 amino acids. CDR3: CATSRDRGHNTDTQYF. CDR3 in DNA: TGTGCCACCAGCAGAGATCGGGGACATAACACAGATACGCAGTATTTT.

This chain uses TRBV6-6 with TRBJ1-3; 9 positions agree with TRBD1. CDR3 size: 16 residues. J gave up 4 bases and V 6 bases, and 10 bases lay outside the gene matches. Germline CDR1 reads MNHNY; CDR2 reads SVGAGI (reference sequence). CDR3 sequence: CASSSTTGGRGNTIYF. Here the CDR3 DNA reads TGTGCCAGCAGCTCAACGACAGGGGGAAGAGGAAACACCATATATTTT.